This TCR beta chain was captured in a study of OX40 agonist ivuxolimab in advanced cancers. Study details: Patients enrolled in dose escalation were diagnosed with hepatocellular carcinoma, melanoma, renal cell or head and neck cancer. Partial responses were recorded for three patients, including one with hepatocellular carcinoma and two with cutaneous melanoma. The study, taken as a whole, reports: There were, on average, more expanded clones in CD8+ T cells than in CD4+. Circulating CD4+ and CD8+ T cells showed clonal expansion by week 6 at 0.1 to 3.0 mg/kg.

This clone appeared a few times. Its antigen is currently unknown. Some clones are missing from TCRdb's copy, which holds only in-frame ones; the method was immunoSEQ multiplex PCR. The table lists around 66,000 clones, about 86% of them singletons. The J segment lost 7 bases and the V segment lost 3 bases, leaving 7 bases of the junction unmatched. Germline-derived CDR1 and CDR2 are KGHSH and LQKENI. The CDR3 contains 14 residues. The source material was CD4+ or CD8+ T cells sorted from blood, sampled in a trial of the OX40 agonist ivuxolimab. This chain joins TRBV18 and TRBJ2-7; 9 bases are shared with TRBD1. This clonotype was obtained from an adult with an advanced solid tumor such as melanoma, head and neck, liver or kidney cancer. Written as DNA, the CDR3 is TGTGCCAGCTCACCCGGGACAGGGATGTGGGAGCAGTACTTC. Translated: CASSPGTGMWEQYF.